The T cell receptor (beta chain) described here comes from a study of blood T cell repertoires in COVID-19 (dated by TCRdb to between 2020 and 2021). Concerning the study at large: Collaborator samples came from the United States, Italy and Spain and covered acute and convalescent phases of COVID-19. The material from the prospective study consisted of cDNA or gDNA derived from T cells, B-cell-depleted T cells, or PBMCs. Subjects who had been exposed to COVID-19, were actively infected with it, or had recovered from it provided the deeply sampled blood TCRbeta repertoires that made up the dataset. The repertoires were released in a freely available public database intended as a resource for research on the immune response to SARS-CoV-2. The samples were drawn from two sources: the first 160 participants of the ongoing ImmuneRACE study, and 1,254 subjects contributed by 6 global collaborators. Sample metadata almost always included a de-identified subject ID, COVID-19 status, age in years and sex. Where HLA class I and class II types were available, the types were taken from metadata supplied by the sample provider, not from assay-based typing. Study-level results and caveats: Clinical and demographic metadata were provided uncurated, with the amount varying by source and participant.

CDR1 is given as SGHTA and CDR2 as FQGNSA, both from the germline V gene. From the cysteine through the phenylalanine, the CDR3 covers 17 amino acids. The entry retains the CDR3 DNA only, 51 bases that are in frame from base 1. V and J lose 1 base and 0 bases, and a span of 15 bases separates them. TCRbeta CDR3 regions were amplified from genomic DNA by means of the immunoSEQ Assay, a bias-controlled multiplex PCR. The study's own analysis went as follows. The number of nucleated cells in each sample was estimated from the amplification of reference gene primers within the assay. Sequence reads were collapsed and filtered to measure the absolute abundance of every unique TCRbeta CDR3 rearrangement. Productive Simpson clonality was computed per sample as the square root of Simpson's diversity index over productive rearrangements. TCRdb carries this immuneACCESS record with in-frame sequences only. Its versions omit some clonotypes, under half of them owing to an unresolved V gene in the studies checked, with the rest unexplained. The D gene and trimming were derived from the DNA, and the V and J assignments and clone size from that table. The sample data list about 70,000 clones, and 65% to 90% of these were observed just once. Of the sample, around 3% is held by the ten largest clones.

Each collaborating institution followed its own protocols to collect whole blood in K2EDTA tubes. For TCRbeta analysis, collaborators shipped samples as frozen whole blood, isolated PBMCs, or DNA extracted from either of those sample types. Worth noting for this clone: Its target antigen remains unknown. Base qualities were left out, and no much larger clone turns up one base away.

The clonotype was recovered from an older man with acute or convalescent COVID-19. The sequenced material came from peripheral blood. In this chain, TRBV7-2 is recombined with TRBJ2-5, with TRBD2 tentatively as D gene (6 bases match). The CDR3 region has the sequence CASSLGVWRGDQETQYF. The DNA sequence is given as TGTGCCAGCAGCTTAGGAGTGTGGCGGGGCGACCAAGAGACCCAGTACTTC.